This T cell receptor beta chain came from a study of vaccination and CD4 T cells after COVID-19. Losses at the gene ends were 6 bases for V and 1 base for J; bases not matched to a gene: 7. The CDR3 has 17 residues. CDR1 and CDR2 from the germline V gene are MDHEN and SYDVKM. In regard to this clonotype: What it recognizes is unknown.

A single record per CDR3 protein comes from TCRdb applying MiXCR to the PCR reads. The data show some 28,000 distinct CDR3 sequences, approximately 53% seen once. The time point: late sampling 161 to 241 days after vaccination in three convalescent patients. Notes on the study in general: The appearance of a median roughly 90% of reactive clones in convalescent patients occurred only post-vaccination.

This sequence joins TRBV28 and TRBJ2-6; 9 nucleotides agree with TRBD1. This TCR was recovered from a human donor who had recovered from COVID-19. Sequenced here: CD4+ T cells from blood, sampled about 7 months after SARS-CoV-2 vaccination. For the CDR3, the DNA is TGTGCCAGCAGCTCCCCGGGACAGGGTTCTGGGGCCAACGTCCTGACTTTC. This codes for CASSSPGQGSGANVLTF.